This is a list of T cell receptor beta chains from one sample in a study of blood T cell repertoires in COVID-19. Some clones are missing from TCRdb's copy, which holds only in-frame ones; the method was immunoSEQ multiplex PCR. Of under 300,000 clones in the sample, more than 75% were seen once. The sequencing sample was made of PBMCs or T cells enriched from blood (not recorded which). All receptors come from a woman aged 50 to 60 who had been exposed to COVID-19. Both conserved end residues are part of each CDR3. The D gene is left open where the match is weak. Size tells how often a clone was seen (once, few, many) or the class of an expanded clone, and some rows leave it out.

clone size	D gene	V gene	J gene	CDR3 DNA	CDR3 protein
.	TRBD1	TRBV14	TRBJ2-1	TGTGCCAGCAGCCCGCTGGACAGGGGTATCAATGAGCAGTTCTTC	CASSPLDRGINEQFF
.	.	TRBV5-4	TRBJ1-2	TGTGCCAGCAGCGAACAGGGAGCTAACTATGGCTACACCTTC	CASSEQGANYGYTF
few	.	TRBV19	TRBJ1-5	TGTGCCAGTAGTGGCGCGACCGGGAATCAGCCCCAGCATTTT	CASSGATGNQPQHF
.	.	TRBV5-1	TRBJ1-1	TGCGCCAGCAGGCGGGACCGAAGTCACACTGAAGCTTTCTTT	CASRRDRSHTEAFF
once	.	TRBV6-5	TRBJ2-7	TGTGCCACAGGGCGGTCCCTATCCTACGAGCAGTACTTC	CATGRSLSYEQYF
.	TRBD1	TRBV10-3	TRBJ1-1	TGTGCCACCGTACAGGGGCGGAACACTGAAGCTTTCTTT	CATVQGRNTEAFF
.	TRBD1	TRBV7-8	TRBJ2-1	TGTGCCAGCAGCTCGGACAGGGGCTACAATGAGCAGTTCTTC	CASSSDRGYNEQFF
.	.	TRBV10-3	TRBJ1-1	TGTGCCATCAGTGAGGGTATCGGGATTCCTGAAGCTTTCTTT	CAISEGIGIPEAFF
.	.	TRBV3-1/TRBV3-2	TRBJ1-1	TGTGCCAGCAGCCTATCGACTCCAACAAACACTGAAGCTTTCTTT	CASSLSTPTNTEAFF
.	TRBD2	TRBV7-2	TRBJ2-7	TGTGCCAGCAGCTTGAGCGGGGGGGCCTATTATCACGAGCAGTACTTC	CASSLSGGAYYHEQYF
.	.	TRBV27	TRBJ1-2	TGTGCCAGCAGGATAGACAGGTCGGGGGGTGGCTACACCTTC	CASRIDRSGGGYTF
.	.	TRBV19	TRBJ1-1	TGTGCCAGTAGTCAACAGGGAAACACTGAAGCTTTCTTT	CASSQQGNTEAFF
.	.	TRBV10-3	TRBJ1-2	TGTGCCATCAGTGAGGCGGATATCAGCTACACCTTC	CAISEADISYTF
.	TRBD2	TRBV5-4	TRBJ2-3	TGTGCCAGCAGCTTGGACGGGACTAGCTTAGCAGATACGCAGTATTTT	CASSLDGTSLADTQYF
once	TRBD2	TRBV13	TRBJ2-3	TGTGCCAGCAGCTTAAGCCGACTAGCGGGGGACACAGATACGCAGTATTTT	CASSLSRLAGDTDTQYF
.	.	TRBV21-1	TRBJ1-2	TGTGCCAGCAGCAAAGAAGAAAAGGGGTACTATGGCTACACCTTC	CASSKEEKGYYGYTF
.	.	TRBV7-2	TRBJ1-1	TGTGCCAGCAGCTTAGGGCTGAACAATGAAGCTTTCTTT	CASSLGLNNEAFF
.	TRBD1	TRBV6-5	TRBJ2-1	TGTGCCAGCACCTTATATGGGACAGGCGACAATGAGCAGTTCTTC	CASTLYGTGDNEQFF
few	.	TRBV29-1	TRBJ2-5	TGCAGCGTTGAAACGTTTAGCGCCCAGGACACCCAGTACTTC	CSVETFSAQDTQYF
.	.	TRBV19	TRBJ1-2	TGTGCCAGTAGAACGGACAGCCTCTATGGCTACACCTTC	CASRTDSLYGYTF
few	.	TRBV7-2	TRBJ2-1	TGTGCCAGCAGCTTAGCGGCGGGCTCCTACAATGAGCAGTTCTTC	CASSLAAGSYNEQFF
.	TRBD1	TRBV19	TRBJ2-2	TGTGCCAGTAACCCAGGGGGATGGGCCGGGGAGCTGTTTTTT	CASNPGGWAGELFF
once	.	TRBV27	TRBJ1-1	TGTGCCAGCACCCACCAGATGGGGGGTCAAGCTTTCTTT	CASTHQMGGQAFF
.	TRBD1	TRBV18	TRBJ1-1	TGTGCCAGCTCACCACACAGGGGGACTGAAGCTTTCTTT	CASSPHRGTEAFF
few	TRBD2	TRBV5-1	TRBJ2-1	TGCGCCAGCAGCCCCGCTAGCGGGGGGGCCAATGAGCAGTTCTTC	CASSPASGGANEQFF
.	TRBD1	TRBV2	TRBJ2-2	TGTGCCACCCCCCGAGGGGGCAGGGAGAACACCGGGGAGCTGTTTTTT	CATPRGGRENTGELFF
few	.	TRBV10-3	TRBJ1-2	TGTGCCACTTCCGGGTCCAGAGGGAACTATGGCTACACCTTC	CATSGSRGNYGYTF
.	.	TRBV10-1	TRBJ1-1	TGCGCCAGCAGTGATCAGGGCCTACACAACCTGAACACTGAAGCTTTCTTT	CASSDQGLHNLNTEAFF
.	.	TRBV9	TRBJ1-1	TGTGCCAGCAGCCCCCGTTCCGGGGGGGGTAACGCTGAAGCTTTCTTT	CASSPRSGGGNAEAFF
.	.	TRBV9	TRBJ1-1	TGTGCCAGCAGCGTAGCTGCTACGGGCACTGAAGCTTTCTTT	CASSVAATGTEAFF
.	.	TRBV5-1	TRBJ2-5	TGCGCCAGCAGCTTACAGGGCCAAGAGACCCAGTACTTC	CASSLQGQETQYF
.	.	TRBV29-1	TRBJ2-3	TGCAGCGTTGAAGCGGCGGCCCTTACCCCCGGAGATACGCAGTATTTT	CSVEAAALTPGDTQYF
.	.	TRBV4-3	TRBJ1-1	TGCGCCAGCAGCCAAGGAGTGGGGGGCACTGAAGCTTTCTTT	CASSQGVGGTEAFF
.	.	TRBV14	TRBJ1-2	TGTGCCAGCAGCCTCGGGAACTATGGCTACACCTTC	CASSLGNYGYTF
.	TRBD2	TRBV24-1	TRBJ2-3	TGTGCCACCAGTCTGACTAGCGGTGTCTCTAGCACAGATACGCAGTATTTT	CATSLTSGVSSTDTQYF
.	.	TRBV2	TRBJ2-5	TGTGCCAGCAGTGAGACAGGATTGTACCAAGAGACCCAGTACTTC	CASSETGLYQETQYF
.	TRBD1	TRBV7-2	TRBJ2-1	TGTGCCAGCGTACCGGGACAGGCTTACAATGAGCAGTTCTTC	CASVPGQAYNEQFF
.	.	TRBV3-1/TRBV3-2	TRBJ2-6	TGTGCCAGCAGCCCAGCAGGGCTCGGGGCCAACGTCCTGACTTTC	CASSPAGLGANVLTF
.	.	TRBV10-1	TRBJ2-1	TGCGCCAGCAGTGTTACATCGAATGAGCAGTTCTTC	CASSVTSNEQFF
.	TRBD1	TRBV7-2	TRBJ1-2	TGTGCCAGCAGCCTTGGACAGGGGGCAAATCGAGGCTACACCTTC	CASSLGQGANRGYTF